This TCR beta chain was sequenced for a study of spatial heterogeneity in lung cancer. Stated time point: sample taken at primary tumor resection. Study-level results: One measure, the expanded intratumoral alpha and beta TCR count, tracked tumor mutation counts.

MiXCR, applied by TCRdb to the 5' RACE reads, yields one record per CDR3 protein. Here the sample spans 5,700 or so distinct CDR3 sequences, 26% being singletons. This clonotype has a count of ten or more. Its specificity is unknown. J was trimmed by 1 base and V by 6 bases; bases with no gene match: 4. CDR1 MNHEY and CDR2 SVGAGI come from the germline V gene. The CDR3 has 15 residues. This chain joins TRBV6-5 and TRBJ2-2; the match to TRBD2 covers 8 bases. The sample consisted of lung tumor tissue, taken at surgery. The receptor comes from a male donor with early-stage non-small cell lung cancer. CDR3 sequence reads: CASRIAGLNTGELFF. CDR3 in DNA: TGTGCCAGCAGAATAGCGGGACTGAACACCGGGGAGCTGTTTTTT.